A single sample is the source of the 17 T cell receptor beta chains below, sequenced in a study of shared clonotypes between healthy human individuals (dated by TCRdb to 2020 to 2022). For the CD8 naive samples, CD45RO-negative cells were positively selected for CCR7, yielding a CD45RA+CCR7+ population from which TemRA cells were excluded. The protocol used for the library was the immunoSEQ multiplex PCR assay. TCRdb's version of the immuneACCESS table is confined to in-frame rearrangements and falls short of the full clone set. An unresolved V gene accounts for under half of the shortfall where checked; the remainder is of unknown origin. Across this sample there are roughly 850,000 clones, with roughly 96% seen only once. The top ten hold 0.2% to 0.25% of the sample. Sequenced material: naive CD8+ T cells sorted from blood. The sample's cell subset or site label is to be understood as: CD45RA+CCR7+. These receptors all stem from a man aged 25-40 years in good health.

The chain combines TRBV7-9 with TRBJ2-3, with D hard to call. Germline CDR1 SEHNR, CDR2 FQNEAQ (reference sequence). CDR3 size: 14 residues. V was pared by 3 bases and J by 2 bases, with 9 bases between. The DNA for the CDR3 is TGTGCCAGCAGCTTCTCCAGGAACACAGATACGCAGTATTTT. Translating it yields CASSFSRNTDTQYF.

V gene TRBV28 combines with J gene TRBJ2-1; tentatively, D is TRBD2 (5 bases). Germline V gene data show CDR1 as MDHEN and CDR2 as SYDVKM. Trimming pared 2 bases from V and 7 bases from J, leaving 9 bases between. This CDR3 spans 13 amino acids. The chain's CDR3 is CASSLISGNEQFF. In DNA form, the CDR3 reads TGTGCCAGCAGTTTAATTTCGGGGAATGAGCAGTTCTTC.

J is TRBJ2-7 and V is TRBV11-3; D gene uncertain. Per germline, CDR1 SGHNT and CDR2 YENEEA. V dropped 3 bases and J dropped 4 bases, with 16 bases sitting between them. The CDR3 sequence is 15 residues long. This chain's CDR3 is CASSLIRERAYEQYF. In DNA form, the CDR3 reads TGTGCCAGCAGCTTGATACGCGAAAGGGCATACGAGCAGTACTTC.

The CDR3 nucleotides are TGTGCCAGCCGGGGTGGGGACTACGAGCAGTACTTC. This translates into CASRGGDYEQYF. The chain uses TRBV27 and TRBJ2-7, with D possibly TRBD2 on 5 matching bases. The CDR3 has 12 residues. Trimming removed 8 bases from V and 3 bases from J, with 11 bases in between. Germline V lookup: CDR1 MNHEY, CDR2 SMNVEV (reference sequence).

V gene TRBV4-1 combines with J gene TRBJ2-7, with D possibly called TRBD1 or TRBD2 (5 bases each). Germline V gives CDR1 MGHRA, CDR2 YSYEKL. Trimming took 3 bases from V and 2 from J, leaving 17 bases between them. The CDR3 covers 16 residues. The CDR3 coding sequence is TGCGCCAGCAGCCATGCCGGGACCTTGATACCCTACGAGCAGTACTTC. Protein product: CASSHAGTLIPYEQYF.

The chain uses TRBV2 and TRBJ2-3; D might be TRBD2 (5 bases). Trimming removed 6 bases at V and 2 bases at J, with 21 bases between. This CDR3 is 17 amino acids long. Germline assignment: CDR1 SNHLY and CDR2 FYNNEI. The CDR3 sequence: CASSELDSKADTDTQYF. The DNA for the CDR3 is TGTGCCAGCAGCGAACTAGATTCAAAAGCAGACACAGATACGCAGTATTTT.

The rearrangement links TRBV15 to TRBJ2-1; no firm D call. The germline V gene encodes CDR1 LNHNV and CDR2 YYDKDF (reference sequence). V was cut by 1 base and J by 7 bases, with 14 bases left in between. CDR3 length: 15 residues. CDR3 DNA: TGTGCCACCAGCAGAGCAGGCGGCCCTGGGAATGAGCAGTTCTTC. Translated, it gives CATSRAGGPGNEQFF.

The sample holds one count of this clone. The chain recombines TRBV10-1 with TRBJ2-1; no clear D. V gave up 0 bases and J gave up 7 bases, with 7 bases separating them. Germline lookup yields CDR1 WNHNN and CDR2 SYGVQD (reference sequence). The CDR3 is made up of 13 amino acids. DNA for the CDR3: TGCGCCAGCAGTGAGTCACCTCCGAATGAGCAGTTCTTC. The encoded protein is CASSESPPNEQFF.

The rearrangement links TRBV10-1 to TRBJ2-3; D remains ambiguous. Germline V CDR1 and CDR2: WNHNN, SYGVQD (reference sequence). CDR3 length equals 15 residues. V was clipped by 0 bases and J by 0 bases, with 7 bases between them. CDR3 sequence (DNA): TGCGCCAGCAGTGAGTCGATCCGTAGCACAGATACGCAGTATTTT. It is translated as CASSESIRSTDTQYF.

In this sample, this clone turned up a few times. The same CDR3 is also encoded by other DNA sequences in this sample. The V call is TRBV27, the J call TRBJ2-5, with 7 nucleotides matching TRBD2. V lost 1 base to trimming and J lost 4 bases; unmatched junction nucleotides: 3. Germline loops: CDR1 MNHEY, CDR2 SMNVEV (reference sequence). This CDR3 comprises 14 residues. CDR3 sequence: CASSLLGEGETQYF. The DNA of the CDR3 is TGTGCCAGCAGTTTATTGGGGGAGGGAGAGACCCAGTACTTC.

For the CDR3, the DNA is TGTGCCAGCAGCCAGGCTAGCGGGGGATTTTACGAGCAGTACTTC. It specifies CASSQASGGFYEQYF. The chain couples TRBV7-9 to TRBJ2-7, with 10 bases lining up with TRBD2. CDR3 size: 15 residues. Trimming at V came to 5 bases and at J to 4 bases, leaving 8 bases not matched to a gene. Germline V gene sequence: CDR1 SEHNR, CDR2 FQNEAQ (reference sequence).

The chain employs TRBV4-1 and TRBJ2-7; 8 nucleotides agree with TRBD2. CDR1 is MGHRA, CDR2 YSYEKL, per germline. Trimming at V came to 1 base and at J to 6 bases, leaving 17 bases not matched to a gene. This CDR3 region has 18 residues. CDR3 sequence: CASSQAGTRDDMGREQYF. The CDR3 DNA reads as TGCGCCAGCAGCCAAGCTGGGACTAGGGACGACATGGGGCGCGAGCAGTACTTC.

This chain joins TRBV28 and TRBJ2-7; D might be TRBD2 (5 bases). V was trimmed by 6 bases and J by 5 bases, leaving 26 bases between them. Germline CDR1 is MDHEN and CDR2 is SYDVKM. This CDR3 comprises 17 residues. The CDR3 sequence: CASSYPRPELWRNEQYF. DNA for the CDR3: TGTGCCAGCAGCTACCCGAGGCCTGAGCTGTGGAGGAACGAGCAGTACTTC. Full variable domain (missing parts from reference TRBV28 and TRBJ2-7): DVKVTQSSRYLVKRTGEKVFLECVQDMDHENMFWYRQDPGLGLRLIYFSYDVKMKEKGDIPEGYSVSREKKERFSLILESASTNQTSMYLCASSYPRPELWRNEQYFGPGTRLTVT.

This clone appeared once. The J gene is TRBJ1-1, the V gene TRBV7-2; the D is unclear. Germline V gene sequence: CDR1 SGHTA, CDR2 FQGNSA. V lost 2 bases and J 8 bases, leaving 15 bases between the germline ends. This CDR3 region has 14 residues. CDR3 sequence (DNA): TGTGCCAGCAGCTTAAGTGTAGGAGGATTAGAAGCTTTCTTT. This encodes CASSLSVGGLEAFF.

J is TRBJ2-3 and V is TRBV11-1, with D perhaps assigned TRBD1 or TRBD2 (5 bases each). The CDR3 loop spans 15 amino acids. Germline lookup yields CDR1 SGHAT and CDR2 FQDESV (reference sequence). The ends were cut back, 1 base at V and 0 bases at J, with 8 bases in the middle. The CDR3 DNA reads TGTGCCAGCAGCTTAGGAGGGGACAGCACAGATACGCAGTATTTT. This sequence encodes CASSLGGDSTDTQYF.

This chain uses TRBV4-1 with TRBJ1-1, with a possible D match to TRBD1 (5 bases). There are 14 residues in the CDR3. V dropped 3 bases and J dropped 2 bases, with 10 bases sitting between them. The germline V gene has CDR1 MGHRA and CDR2 YSYEKL. In DNA form, the CDR3 reads TGCGCCAGCAGCCATAGGGGCCTCAACACTGAAGCTTTCTTT. Its translation is CASSHRGLNTEAFF.

The chain is built from TRBV6-5 and TRBJ2-1; the match to TRBD2 covers 7 bases. V lost 4 bases and J lost 12; bases outside the gene matches: 6. Per germline, CDR1 MNHEY and CDR2 SVGAGI. The CDR3 covers 12 residues. The CDR3 reads CASSSRTSRQFF. CDR3 in DNA: TGTGCCAGCAGTTCGCGGACTAGTAGGCAGTTCTTC.